Listed below are T cell receptor beta chains from one sample, sequenced in a study of blood T cell repertoires in COVID-19. Clones were read by immunoSEQ multiplex PCR, and TCRdb kept only the in-frame ones, dropping some. This sample yields approximately 260,000 clones, of which about nine tenths are seen a single time; 2% to 2.5% belongs to the top ten. The sequenced sample was peripheral blood. The receptors come from a man aged 50-60 years with acute or convalescent COVID-19. The CDR3 runs from the conserved cysteine through the conserved F or W. Each record gives: V gene, J gene, D gene, clone size, CDR3 protein, CDR3 DNA. A D gene is named only where the DNA matches it firmly. Not all rows give a size; the values are once, few, many and, for expanded clones, a class.

>TRBV6-5|TRBJ1-1|.|.
CASKEVAEAFF
TGTGCCAGCAAGGAGGTGGCTGAAGCTTTCTTT
>TRBV30|TRBJ2-3|.|.
CAWSGGHLLTDTQYF
TGTGCCTGGAGTGGGGGACACCTCCTCACAGATACGCAGTATTTT
>TRBV18|TRBJ1-1|.|once
CASSPGRGNTEAFF
TGTGCCAGCTCACCCGGCAGGGGGAACACTGAAGCTTTCTTT
>TRBV7-3|TRBJ1-5|.|.
CASSFDKDQPQHF
TGTGCCAGCAGCTTCGACAAAGATCAGCCCCAGCATTTT
>TRBV7-2|TRBJ2-2|.|.
CASRDEGRGVSGELFF
TGTGCCAGCAGAGACGAGGGCAGGGGAGTATCCGGGGAGCTGTTTTTT
>TRBV5-6|TRBJ1-1|.|.
CASSLGGRLNTEAFF
TGTGCCAGCAGCCTGGGGGGCAGATTGAACACTGAAGCTTTCTTT
>TRBV5-4|TRBJ1-1|TRBD1|.
CASNPAGTVNTEAFF
TGTGCCAGCAACCCGGCAGGGACAGTGAACACTGAAGCTTTCTTT
>TRBV6-6|TRBJ1-2|TRBD1|.
CASSDVGQGALGYTF
TGTGCCAGCAGTGACGTGGGACAGGGGGCTCTGGGCTACACCTTC
>TRBV7-3|TRBJ2-1|TRBD1|.
CASSSGQTFNEQFF
TGTGCCAGCAGCTCGGGACAGACTTTTAATGAGCAGTTCTTC
>TRBV3-1/TRBV3-2|TRBJ2-7|.|.
CASSQVSIGRGHEQYF
TGTGCCAGCAGCCAAGTGAGCATAGGCAGGGGCCACGAGCAGTACTTC
>TRBV6-5|TRBJ2-7|.|.
CASTLGTYEQYF
TGTGCCAGCACCCTCGGGACTTACGAGCAGTACTTC
>TRBV7-7|TRBJ2-7|.|.
CASSLRGGLYEQYF
TGTGCTAGCAGCTTACGAGGAGGACTCTACGAGCAGTACTTC
>TRBV11-2|TRBJ1-6|TRBD1|.
CASSTRTGTGSPLHF
TGTGCCAGCAGCACCAGGACAGGGACGGGGTCACCCCTCCACTTT
>TRBV5-1|TRBJ2-1|TRBD1|once
CASSLITGVWEQFF
TGCGCCAGCAGCTTGATTACAGGGGTGTGGGAGCAGTTCTTC